One T cell receptor beta chain is described in this entry. The data were taken from a study of blood T cell repertoires in COVID-19. Across the study: PBMCs, B-cell-depleted T cells, or T cells were the source of the cDNA or gDNA that made up the material.

V gave up 6 bases and J gave up 4 bases, with 20 bases separating them. The length of the CDR3 is 15 residues. Germline V gene lookup returns CDR1 SQVTM and CDR2 ANQGSEA. Assay used: immunoSEQ multiplex PCR; TCRdb lists only in-frame clones, some missing. The sample contains just over 300,000 clones, about 90% of which appear only once. The sequence was collected from a woman aged 25 to 45 with COVID-19, enrolled during active disease. Sample: peripheral blood. The chain carries TRBV29-1 and TRBJ2-3; D uncertain. CDR3 in DNA: TGCAGCGTCCATACCCCCGGGTTCCTACCAGATACGCAGTATTTT. The encoded protein is CSVHTPGFLPDTQYF.